This T cell receptor (beta chain) was retrieved from a study of radiotherapy plus CTLA-4 blockade in lung cancer. About the study: Objective responses were documented in around a sixth of patients, with disease control in roughly 34%. General study findings and limits: Radiotherapy was combined with ipilimumab, and tumor-derived TCR clones then expanded in blood.

The CDR3 covers 15 residues. V shed 4 bases, J shed 5 bases, and the junction held 5 bases outside the gene matches. The V gene's germline CDR1 is SGHRS and CDR2 YFSETQ. Focal radiation with ipilimumab CTLA-4 blockade was given to patients with chemo-refractory metastatic non-small-cell lung cancer. Measured with immunoSEQ multiplex PCR; TCRdb has only the in-frame clones, and not every one. The sample lists about 49,000 clones, approximately 84% occurring once. To note about this clone: Its antigen is as yet unknown.

The V and J genes are TRBV5-1 and TRBJ2-2; the match to TRBD1 covers 10 bases. This TCR derives from a human donor with non-small cell lung cancer whose response to radiotherapy plus ipilimumab could not be evaluated. Sequenced here: peripheral blood, sampled from a patient treated with radiotherapy plus ipilimumab. Here the CDR3 DNA reads TGCGCCAGCAGCGCGGACAGGGGGACGACCGGGGAGCTGTTTTTT. The encoded protein is CASSADRGTTGELFF.